The clone carrying this TCR beta chain was counted many times. Its target is unknown. This sample was taken from a study of T cells in Graves' hyperthyroidism and ophthalmopathy. Study conclusions and caveats: Expanded thyroid clonotypes (above 0.001) were mostly also found in blood. By a 13 V-J model, ophthalmopathy was set apart from stable hyperthyroidism.

Germline CDR1 reads SGHRS; CDR2 reads YFSETQ. CDR3 length: 16 residues. V was cut by 0 bases and J by 4 bases, with 14 bases left in between. Diagnostic assessment was based on clinical symptoms, serum thyroxine and TRAb, thyroid ultrasound and orbital computed tomography. Source material for PBMCs was about 10 ml fresh peripheral blood. Amplified regions were TCR beta CDR3 sequences from RNA transcripts. The TCR CDR3 was amplified in a first-round RT-PCR using the HTBI primer set. Each CDR3 protein gets one entry after TCRdb re-called the multiplex PCR reads with MiXCR. The sample holds approximately 600,000 distinct CDR3 sequences; 20% are singletons and the top ten take over 30%.

The chain links TRBV5-1 to TRBJ2-1; D remains unclear. The sequencing input was blood. The sequence derives from a man younger than 45 with Graves' ophthalmopathy. The CDR3 protein is CASSLEVYTNYNEQFF. The CDR3 DNA sequence: TGCGCCAGCAGCTTGGAGGTCTATACAAATTACAATGAGCAGTTCTTC. The full variable domain, its missing parts supplied by reference TRBV5-1 and TRBJ2-1, is KAGVTQTPRYLIKTRGQQVTLSCSPISGHRSVSWYQQTPGQGLQFLFEYFSETQRNKGNFPGRFSGRQFSNSRSEMNVSTLELGDSALYLCASSLEVYTNYNEQFFGPGTRLTVL.